These 30 T cell receptor beta chains originate from one sample sequenced in a study of shared clonotypes between healthy human individuals (TCRdb year 2020). Receptors were amplified or captured by the immunoSEQ multiplex PCR assay. TCRdb took this table from immuneACCESS and kept in-frame rearrangements with V and J called. Such tables lack part of the clones; where checked against another copy, unresolved V genes explain under half of the gap, and the rest is unexplained. This sample comprises 1.5 million to 1.9 million clones, 95% to 99% of them detected only once. The top ten clones comprise roughly 0.45% of the sample. The source material was naive CD4+ T cells sorted from blood. The cell subset or site label, as the study defines it: CD45RA+ positively selected. These receptors all come from a man aged 30 to 39 in good health.

The chain employs TRBV5-1 and TRBJ2-3; D possibly corresponds to TRBD2 (5 bases). The V and J ends lost 3 bases and 2 bases respectively, with 13 bases between them. In germline, CDR1 is SGHRS, CDR2 YFSETQ. The CDR3 sequence is 15 residues long. CDR3 bases: TGCGCCAGCAGCTCGAATGGACTCAACACAGATACGCAGTATTTT. This gives the protein CASSSNGLNTDTQYF. The full variable domain, completed using reference TRBV5-1 and TRBJ2-3, is KAGVTQTPRYLIKTRGQQVTLSCSPISGHRSVSWYQQTPGQGLQFLFEYFSETQRNKGNFPGRFSGRQFSNSRSEMNVSTLELGDSALYLCASSSNGLNTDTQYFGPGTRLTVL.

The chain carries TRBV4-1 and TRBJ2-5; a weak D match, TRBD1 (6 bases). Germline lookup yields CDR1 MGHRA and CDR2 YSYEKL. V was clipped by 2 bases and J by 5 bases, with 15 bases between them. The CDR3 is 15 amino acids. The CDR3 loop is CASSQNQIRGETQYF. CDR3 nucleotide sequence: TGCGCCAGCAGCCAAAACCAAATTAGGGGGGAGACCCAGTACTTC.

Written as DNA, the CDR3 is TGCGCCAGCAGCCAAGGTAGGGAAACGAGCAATGAGCAGTTCTTC. Protein: CASSQGRETSNEQFF. The gene calls are TRBV4-3 and TRBJ2-1; no definite D call. V lost 1 base and J lost 6, with 13 bases in between. The CDR3 is 15 amino acids. Germline CDR1 LGHNA, CDR2 YSLEER.

A single count supports this clone. The chain is built from TRBV5-1 and TRBJ1-3; D remains ambiguous. The CDR3 is 16 amino acids. The germline V and J ends were trimmed by 6 bases and 2 bases, with 18 bases remaining between them. Germline CDR1 and CDR2: SGHRS and YFSETQ. In nucleotides, the CDR3 is TGCGCCAGCACCGACGGATCCGCCTTTACTGGAAACACCATATATTTT. Its protein product is CASTDGSAFTGNTIYF.

The V gene is TRBV7-9, the J gene TRBJ2-3; TRBD2 aligns across 12 bases. This CDR3 spans 18 amino acids. V lost 2 bases, J lost 0 bases, and 6 bases stayed unmatched. Germline CDR1 reads SEHNR; CDR2 reads FQNEAQ (reference sequence). CDR3 nucleotides: TGTGCCAGCAGCTTACTAGCGGGAGGGCTGGGGAGCACAGATACGCAGTATTTT. It is translated as CASSLLAGGLGSTDTQYF.

This chain uses TRBV18 with TRBJ2-6; tentatively, D is TRBD2 (5 bases). With 1 base removed from V and 2 bases from J, the gap between germline ends came to 15 bases. The CDR3 has 18 residues. CDR1 KGHSH and CDR2 LQKENI come from the germline V gene. As DNA, the CDR3 is TGTGCCAGCTCACCACTGCCCTCCGCCGGGGCTGGGGCCAACGTCCTGACTTTC. Encoded protein: CASSPLPSAGAGANVLTF.

The rearrangement joins TRBV5-1 to TRBJ2-1; no clear D gene. The germline V gene has CDR1 SGHRS and CDR2 YFSETQ. The CDR3 has 15 amino acids. V was pared by 4 bases and J by 1 base, with 12 bases between. CDR3 nucleotides: TGCGCCAGCAGCCATACAATGGGGTCCTACAATGAGCAGTTCTTC. This sequence encodes CASSHTMGSYNEQFF.

With respect to this clone: Other DNA sequences in the same sample also yield this CDR3. The V and J genes are TRBV6-6 and TRBJ2-7; D remains unclear. Germline values: CDR1 MNHNY, CDR2 SVGAGI (reference sequence). V shed 5 bases and J shed 0 bases, with 8 bases lying between them. This CDR3 is built from 13 residues. This CDR3 reads CASSVTGSYEQYF. The CDR3 DNA reads as TGTGCCAGCAGTGTGACGGGCTCCTACGAGCAGTACTTC.

V gene TRBV4-1 combines with J gene TRBJ2-7; a possible D gene is TRBD2 (6 bases). This CDR3 spans 14 amino acids. Trimming cost V 4 bases and J 9 bases, with 19 bases left between them. From germline, CDR1 is MGHRA and CDR2 YSYEKL. The CDR3 spells CASSLTGTEARQYF. The DNA for the CDR3 is TGCGCCAGCAGCCTTACCGGGACTGAGGCAAGGCAGTACTTC.

The rearrangement links TRBV6-1 to TRBJ2-7; tentatively, D is TRBD1 (6 bases). Trimming stripped 8 bases from V and 0 bases from J, with 8 bases between. Germline V lookup: CDR1 MNHNS, CDR2 SASEGT. The CDR3 covers 12 residues. CDR3 loop: CASGRGSYEQYF. The CDR3 DNA reads TGTGCCAGCGGCAGGGGCTCCTACGAGCAGTACTTC.

The V gene is TRBV5-1, the J gene TRBJ2-7; possibly TRBD1 for D (6 bases). The CDR3 runs 14 residues. Germline CDR1 and CDR2: SGHRS and YFSETQ. V was trimmed by 4 bases and J by 6 bases, leaving 17 bases between them. The CDR3 DNA sequence: TGCGCCAGCAGCACAGAAGCACAGGGCGGCGAGCAGTACTTC. Protein: CASSTEAQGGEQYF.

To note about this clone: Other nucleotide sequences in the sample specify the same CDR3. The chain employs TRBV5-1 and TRBJ2-7; TRBD2 might be the D (7 bases). Germline lookup yields CDR1 SGHRS and CDR2 YFSETQ. The CDR3 runs 15 residues. Between the trimmed V and J ends, which lost 0 bases and 2 bases, there was a span of 12 bases. CDR3 sequence (DNA): TGCGCCAGCAGCTTGGTGGGGGGGCATCCCTACGAGCAGTACTTC. This sequence encodes CASSLVGGHPYEQYF.

V and J are TRBV6-6 and TRBJ1-2; D gene uncertain. The CDR3 extends over 13 amino acids. Germline V gene lookup returns CDR1 MNHNY and CDR2 SVGAGI (reference sequence). V lost 6 bases, J lost 0 bases, and 8 bases lay in between. This CDR3 reads CASSRTSNYGYTF. CDR3 in DNA: TGTGCCAGCAGCCGCACATCTAACTATGGCTACACCTTC.

V usage is TRBV9 and J usage is TRBJ1-1, with a weak D call TRBD1 (6 bases). There are 13 residues in the CDR3. Germline V gene sequence: CDR1 SGDLS, CDR2 YYNGEE. Trimming cost V 4 bases and J 4 bases, with 11 bases left between them. The CDR3 protein is CASSQGRGTEAFF. The CDR3 DNA sequence: TGTGCCAGCAGCCAGGGCAGGGGCACTGAAGCTTTCTTT.

The CDR3 region has the DNA TGCGCCAGCAGACTGGGACAGTTACAGGAAAAACTGTTTTTT. This translates into CASRLGQLQEKLFF. The rearrangement links TRBV4-1 to TRBJ1-4; 7 positions agree with TRBD1. V lost 6 bases, J lost 8 bases, and 9 bases stayed unmatched. The V gene's germline CDR1 is MGHRA and CDR2 YSYEKL. The CDR3 totals 14 residues.

This clone was seen once. Other DNA sequences in the same sample also yield this CDR3. The chain has TRBV6-5 and TRBJ1-2; 8 bases are shared with TRBD1. V was clipped by 5 bases and J by 8 bases; unmatched bases: 7. Germline V lookup: CDR1 MNHEY, CDR2 SVGAGI. The CDR3 is 13 amino acids. The CDR3 sequence: CASSRQGAGGYTF. For the CDR3, the DNA is TGTGCCAGCAGTCGCCAGGGGGCGGGAGGCTACACCTTC.

The chain employs TRBV5-4 and TRBJ2-5; no clear D gene. CDR1 SGHNT and CDR2 YYREEE come from the germline V gene (reference sequence). The germline V and J ends were trimmed by 5 bases and 1 base, with 15 bases remaining between them. There are 15 residues in the CDR3. The CDR3 loop is CASSLLTVGQETQYF. DNA of the CDR3: TGTGCCAGCAGTTTGCTGACGGTGGGCCAAGAGACCCAGTACTTC.

The V call is TRBV15, the J call TRBJ2-1; 16 bases are shared with TRBD2. J gave up 12 bases and V 2 bases, and 7 bases lay outside the gene matches. In germline, CDR1 is LNHNV, CDR2 YYDKDF (reference sequence). The CDR3 sequence is 16 residues long. In nucleotides, the CDR3 is TGTGCCACCAGCAGACCCGGGACTAGCGGGAGGGCCGCGCAGTTCTTC. This encodes CATSRPGTSGRAAQFF.

In the case of this clone: Other DNA sequences in this sample translate to the same CDR3. The rearrangement links TRBV5-1 to TRBJ2-7, with TRBD2 matching over 10 bases. V trimming: 4 bases; J trimming: 2 bases; junction bases outside the gene matches: 6. Per germline, CDR1 SGHRS and CDR2 YFSETQ. This CDR3 is built from 15 residues. The CDR3: CASSQGLAETYEQYF. In DNA, the CDR3 is TGCGCCAGCAGCCAAGGACTAGCGGAAACCTACGAGCAGTACTTC.

This clone was seen only a few times. The chain is built from TRBV7-2 and TRBJ1-2, with 9 bases aligning to TRBD1. With V trimmed by 5 bases and J by 10 bases, 11 bases remained unmatched. CDR3 length: 14 residues. Looked up from germline, CDR1 is SGHTA and CDR2 is FQGNSA. The chain's CDR3 is CASSQYTGDRAYTF. For the CDR3, the DNA is TGTGCCAGCAGCCAATACACAGGGGACAGGGCCTACACCTTC.

The rearrangement joins TRBV5-6 to TRBJ1-2; D remains unclear. The CDR3 loop spans 13 amino acids. V was clipped by 4 bases and J by 2 bases, with 9 bases between them. Looked up from germline, CDR1 is SGHDT and CDR2 is YYEEEE. The CDR3: CASSPTLNYGYTF. DNA of the CDR3: TGTGCCAGCAGCCCGACACTGAACTATGGCTACACCTTC.

The chain recombines TRBV18 with TRBJ2-7; D perhaps matches TRBD2 (7 bases). Germline CDR1 reads KGHSH; CDR2 reads LQKENI. V was pared by 0 bases and J by 5 bases, with 11 bases between. The CDR3 length is 14 residues. The CDR3 sequence is CASSPPGGRDEQYF. For the CDR3, the DNA is TGTGCCAGCTCACCACCGGGGGGGCGCGACGAGCAGTACTTC.

The CDR3 reads CASSPLDGEGYTF. CDR3 nucleotide sequence: TGTGCCAGCTCACCACTGGATGGGGAGGGCTACACCTTC. The chain uses TRBV18 and TRBJ1-2; D not resolved. V lost 1 base and J 8 bases, leaving 11 bases between the germline ends. The CDR3 runs 13 residues. The germline V gene has CDR1 KGHSH and CDR2 LQKENI.

Comments on this clone: Other DNA variants within this sample encode the same CDR3. The rearrangement joins TRBV5-1 to TRBJ2-1; TRBD2 agrees at 12 bases. CDR3 length: 16 residues. Germline V gene data show CDR1 as SGHRS and CDR2 as YFSETQ. V dropped 4 bases and J dropped 9; count of bases not matched to a gene: 11. CDR3 protein: CASSLILAGGPSEQFF. The CDR3 DNA reads TGCGCCAGCAGCCTCATTCTAGCGGGAGGGCCGAGTGAGCAGTTCTTC.

In this sample, this clone turned up once. This chain joins TRBV2 and TRBJ1-5; 7 bases align to TRBD1. The CDR3 sequence is 13 residues long. V shed 6 bases, J shed 5 bases, and the junction held 4 bases outside the gene matches. CDR1 is SNHLY, CDR2 FYNNEI, per germline. CDR3 in DNA: TGTGCCAGCAGACAGGGGATCCATCAGCCCCAGCATTTT. This translates into CASRQGIHQPQHF.

The chain has TRBV29-1 and TRBJ1-2; TRBD1 agrees at 7 bases. V lost 5 bases and J lost 2; bases outside the gene matches: 17. Germline values: CDR1 SQVTM, CDR2 ANQGSEA. The length of the CDR3 is 17 residues. The chain's CDR3 is CSVSGTVGQTSNYGYTF. The CDR3 bases are TGCAGCGTTAGTGGGACAGTGGGACAGACCTCAAACTATGGCTACACCTTC.

The chain couples TRBV6-5 to TRBJ2-2, with TRBD1 identical over 7 bases. V was clipped by 7 bases and J by 5 bases; unmatched bases: 10. The length of the CDR3 is 15 residues. Germline CDR1 MNHEY, CDR2 SVGAGI. The CDR3 nucleotides are TGTGCCAGCAACCTCAGAGTGACAGGGACCGGGGAGCTGTTTTTT. Its protein is CASNLRVTGTGELFF.

In regard to this clone: The identical CDR3 is also encoded by other nucleotide sequences in the sample. This chain links TRBV28 with TRBJ1-5; no firm D call. Germline assignment: CDR1 MDHEN and CDR2 SYDVKM. V gave up 1 base and J gave up 5 bases, with 6 bases separating them. CDR3 size: 13 residues. The CDR3 here is CASSLLGHQPQHF. The DNA for the CDR3 is TGTGCCAGCAGTTTATTAGGTCATCAGCCCCAGCATTTT. Together with reference TRBV28 and TRBJ1-5, the CDR3 gives the full variable domain: DVKVTQSSRYLVKRTGEKVFLECVQDMDHENMFWYRQDPGLGLRLIYFSYDVKMKEKGDIPEGYSVSREKKERFSLILESASTNQTSMYLCASSLLGHQPQHFGDGTRLSIL.

V gene TRBV7-9 combines with J gene TRBJ1-1; D call uncertain. V lost 5 bases, J lost 1 base, and 5 bases lay in between. Germline V lookup: CDR1 SEHNR, CDR2 FQNEAQ (reference sequence). The CDR3 runs 12 residues. The DNA of the CDR3 is TGTGCCAGCAGCCCGTCGAACACTGAAGCTTTCTTT. It translates to CASSPSNTEAFF.

The rearrangement links TRBV28 to TRBJ1-5; TRBD1 agrees at 8 bases. This CDR3 contains 16 residues. Germline loops: CDR1 MDHEN, CDR2 SYDVKM. Trimming cost V 4 bases and J 2 bases; bases outside gene matches: 7. CDR3 residues: CASSSWTGRGNQPQHF. The CDR3 region has the DNA TGTGCCAGCAGTTCTTGGACAGGGAGGGGCAATCAGCCCCAGCATTTT.